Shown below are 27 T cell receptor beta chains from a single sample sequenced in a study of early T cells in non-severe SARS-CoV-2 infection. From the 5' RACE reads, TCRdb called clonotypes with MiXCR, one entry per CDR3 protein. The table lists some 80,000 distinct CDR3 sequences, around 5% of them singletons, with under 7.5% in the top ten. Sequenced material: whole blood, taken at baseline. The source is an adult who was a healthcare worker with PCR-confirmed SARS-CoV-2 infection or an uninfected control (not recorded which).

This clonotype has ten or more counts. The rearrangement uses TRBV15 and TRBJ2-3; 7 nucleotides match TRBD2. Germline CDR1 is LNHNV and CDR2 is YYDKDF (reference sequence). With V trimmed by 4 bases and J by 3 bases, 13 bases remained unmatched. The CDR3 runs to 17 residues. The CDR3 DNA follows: TGTGCCACCAGCACCCCGGGAGGACAACAAGCGACAGATACGCAGTATTTT. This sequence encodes CATSTPGGQQATDTQYF.

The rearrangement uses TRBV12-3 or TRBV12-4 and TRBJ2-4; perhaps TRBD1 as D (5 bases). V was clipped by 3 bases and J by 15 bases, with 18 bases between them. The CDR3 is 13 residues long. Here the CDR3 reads CASSLGNDSDRYF. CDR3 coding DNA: TGTGCCAGCAGTTTGGGGAATGACAGTGACCGGTACTTC.

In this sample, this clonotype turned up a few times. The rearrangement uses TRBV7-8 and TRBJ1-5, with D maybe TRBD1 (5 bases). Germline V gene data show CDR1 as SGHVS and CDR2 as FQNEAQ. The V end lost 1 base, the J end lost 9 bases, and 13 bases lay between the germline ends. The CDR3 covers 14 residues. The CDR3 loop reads CASSLGQIQGPQHF. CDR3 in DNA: TGTGCCAGCAGCTTAGGACAGATCCAGGGGCCCCAGCATTTT. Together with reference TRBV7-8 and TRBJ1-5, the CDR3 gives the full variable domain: GAGVSQSPRYKVAKRGQDVALRCDPISGHVSLFWYQQALGQGPEFLTYFQNEAQLDKSGLPSDRFFAERPEGSVSTLKIQRTQQEDSAVYLCASSLGQIQGPQHFGDGTRLSIL.

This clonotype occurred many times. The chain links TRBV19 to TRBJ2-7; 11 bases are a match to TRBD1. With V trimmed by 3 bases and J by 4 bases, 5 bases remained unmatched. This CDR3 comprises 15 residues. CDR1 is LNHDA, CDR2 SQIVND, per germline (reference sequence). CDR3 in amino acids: CASSIGTGGTYEQYF. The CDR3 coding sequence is TGTGCCAGTAGTATCGGGACAGGGGGGACTTACGAGCAGTACTTC.

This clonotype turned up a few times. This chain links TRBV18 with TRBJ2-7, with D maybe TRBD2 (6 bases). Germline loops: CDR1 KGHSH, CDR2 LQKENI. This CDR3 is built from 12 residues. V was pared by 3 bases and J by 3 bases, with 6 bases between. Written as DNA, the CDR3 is TGTGCCAGCTCACCGGAGGGCTACGAGCAGTACTTC. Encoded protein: CASSPEGYEQYF. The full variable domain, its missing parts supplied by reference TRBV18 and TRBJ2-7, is NAGVMQNPRHLVRRRGQEARLRCSPMKGHSHVYWYRQLPEEGLKFMVYLQKENIIDESGMPKERFSAEFPKEGPSILRIQQVVRGDSAAYFCASSPEGYEQYFGPGTRLTVT.

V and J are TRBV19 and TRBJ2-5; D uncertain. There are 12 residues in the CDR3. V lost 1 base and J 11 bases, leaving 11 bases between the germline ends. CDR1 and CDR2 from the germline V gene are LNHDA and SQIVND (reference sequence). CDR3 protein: CASSIGVGPQYF. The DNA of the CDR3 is TGTGCCAGTAGTATAGGGGTCGGACCTCAGTACTTC.

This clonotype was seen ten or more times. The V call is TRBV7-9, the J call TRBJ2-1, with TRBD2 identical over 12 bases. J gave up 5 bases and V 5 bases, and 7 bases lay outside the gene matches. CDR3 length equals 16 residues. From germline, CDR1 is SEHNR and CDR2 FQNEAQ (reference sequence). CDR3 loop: CASSLYGLAGNNEQFF. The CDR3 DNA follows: TGTGCCAGCAGCCTATACGGACTAGCGGGGAACAATGAGCAGTTCTTC. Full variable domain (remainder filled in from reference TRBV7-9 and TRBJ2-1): DTGVSQNPRHKITKRGQNVTFRCDPISEHNRLYWYRQTLGQGPEFLTYFQNEAQLEKSRLLSDRFSAERPKGSFSTLEIQRTEQGDSAMYLCASSLYGLAGNNEQFFGPGTRLTVL.

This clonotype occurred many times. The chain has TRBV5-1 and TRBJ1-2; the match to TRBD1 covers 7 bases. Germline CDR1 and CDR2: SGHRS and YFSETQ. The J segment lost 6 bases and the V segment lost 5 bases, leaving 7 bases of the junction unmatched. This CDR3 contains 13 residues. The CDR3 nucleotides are TGCGCCAGCAGTCGTACAGGGGTGGATGGCTACACCTTC. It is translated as CASSRTGVDGYTF.

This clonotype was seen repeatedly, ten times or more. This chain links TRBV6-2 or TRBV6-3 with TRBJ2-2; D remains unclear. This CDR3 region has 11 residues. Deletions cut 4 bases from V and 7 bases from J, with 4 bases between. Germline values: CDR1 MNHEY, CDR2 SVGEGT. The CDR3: CASSWDGELFF. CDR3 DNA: TGTGCCAGCAGTTGGGACGGGGAGCTGTTTTTT.

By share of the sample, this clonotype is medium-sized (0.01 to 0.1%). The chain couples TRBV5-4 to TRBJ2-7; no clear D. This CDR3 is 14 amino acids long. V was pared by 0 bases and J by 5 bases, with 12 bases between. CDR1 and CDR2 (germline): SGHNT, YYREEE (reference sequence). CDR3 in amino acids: CASSLAVHTDEQYF. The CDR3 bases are TGTGCCAGCAGCTTGGCCGTACATACAGACGAGCAGTACTTC.

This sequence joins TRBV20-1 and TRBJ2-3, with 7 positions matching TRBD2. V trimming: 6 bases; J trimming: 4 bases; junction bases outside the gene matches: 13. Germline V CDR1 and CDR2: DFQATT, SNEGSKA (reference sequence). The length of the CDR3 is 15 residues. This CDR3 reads CSAPPGGGPADTQYF. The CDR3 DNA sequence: TGCAGTGCCCCCCCGGGGGGAGGGCCGGCAGATACGCAGTATTTT.

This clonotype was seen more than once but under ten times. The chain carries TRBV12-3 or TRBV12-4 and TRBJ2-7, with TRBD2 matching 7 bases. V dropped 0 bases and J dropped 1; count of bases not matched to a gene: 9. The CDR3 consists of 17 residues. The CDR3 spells CASSLALNRRGSYEQYF. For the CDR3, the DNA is TGTGCCAGCAGTTTAGCGCTAAATAGGCGGGGGTCCTACGAGCAGTACTTC.

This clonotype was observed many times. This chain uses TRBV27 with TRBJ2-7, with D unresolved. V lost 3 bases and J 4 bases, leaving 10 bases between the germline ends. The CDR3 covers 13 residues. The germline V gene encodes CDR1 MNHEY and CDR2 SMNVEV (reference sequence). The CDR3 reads CASSFGVLYEQYF. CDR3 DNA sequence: TGTGCCAGCAGTTTTGGTGTGCTTTACGAGCAGTACTTC.

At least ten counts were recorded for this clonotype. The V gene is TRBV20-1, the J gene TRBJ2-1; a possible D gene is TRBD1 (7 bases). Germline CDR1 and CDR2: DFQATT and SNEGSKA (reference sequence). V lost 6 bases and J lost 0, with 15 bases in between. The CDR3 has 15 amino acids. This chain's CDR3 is CSANRRDSSYNEQFF. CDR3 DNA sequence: TGCAGTGCGAACCGGCGGGACAGCTCCTACAATGAGCAGTTCTTC.

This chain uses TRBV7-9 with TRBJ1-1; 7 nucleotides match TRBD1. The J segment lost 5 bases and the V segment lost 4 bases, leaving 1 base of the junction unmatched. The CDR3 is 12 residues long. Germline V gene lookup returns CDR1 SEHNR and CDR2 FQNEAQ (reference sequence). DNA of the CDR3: TGTGCCAGCAGCTGGGGACAGACTGAAGCTTTCTTT. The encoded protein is CASSWGQTEAFF.

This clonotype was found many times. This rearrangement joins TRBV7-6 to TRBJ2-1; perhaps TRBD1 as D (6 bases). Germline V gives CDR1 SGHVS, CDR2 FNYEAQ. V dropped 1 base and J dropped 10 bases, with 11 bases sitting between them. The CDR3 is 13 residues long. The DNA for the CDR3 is TGTGCCAGCAGCTTAGGAGGGGGAACCGAGCAGTTCTTC. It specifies CASSLGGGTEQFF.

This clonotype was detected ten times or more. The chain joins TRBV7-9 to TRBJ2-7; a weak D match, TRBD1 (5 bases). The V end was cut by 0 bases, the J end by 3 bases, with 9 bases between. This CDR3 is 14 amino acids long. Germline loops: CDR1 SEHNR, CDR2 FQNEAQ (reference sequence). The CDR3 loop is CASSLAGQNYEQYF. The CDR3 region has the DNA TGTGCCAGCAGCTTAGCTGGACAAAACTACGAGCAGTACTTC. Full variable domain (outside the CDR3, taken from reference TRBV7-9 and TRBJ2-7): DTGVSQNPRHKITKRGQNVTFRCDPISEHNRLYWYRQTLGQGPEFLTYFQNEAQLEKSRLLSDRFSAERPKGSFSTLEIQRTEQGDSAMYLCASSLAGQNYEQYFGPGTRLTVT.

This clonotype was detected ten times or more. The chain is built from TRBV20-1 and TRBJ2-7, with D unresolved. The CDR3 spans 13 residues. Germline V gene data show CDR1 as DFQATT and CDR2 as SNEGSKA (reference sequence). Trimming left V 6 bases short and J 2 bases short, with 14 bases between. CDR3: CSAAIKVPYEQYF. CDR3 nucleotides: TGCAGTGCCGCAATCAAGGTACCCTACGAGCAGTACTTC.

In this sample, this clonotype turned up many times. The CDR3 here is CSASPGAEQPQHF. The CDR3 nucleotides are TGCAGTGCTAGTCCGGGGGCAGAGCAGCCCCAGCATTTT. The chain joins TRBV20-1 to TRBJ1-5; perhaps TRBD1 as D (6 bases). The V end lost 3 bases, the J end lost 7 bases, and 13 bases lay between the germline ends. This CDR3 comprises 13 residues. CDR1 is DFQATT, CDR2 SNEGSKA, per germline (reference sequence).

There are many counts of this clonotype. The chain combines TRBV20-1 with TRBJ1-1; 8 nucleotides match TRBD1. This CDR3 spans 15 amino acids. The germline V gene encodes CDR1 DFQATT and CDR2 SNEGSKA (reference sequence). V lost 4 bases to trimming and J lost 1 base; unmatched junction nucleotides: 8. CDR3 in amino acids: CSATAFGTGNTEAFF. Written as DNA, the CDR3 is TGCAGTGCTACGGCCTTCGGGACAGGGAACACTGAAGCTTTCTTT.

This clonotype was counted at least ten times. CDR3 sequence (DNA): TGCAGTGCTCCTCGGGCCCTCAATCAGCCCCAGCATTTT. Amino acids: CSAPRALNQPQHF. V is TRBV20-1 and J is TRBJ1-5; D unresolved. Germline V lookup: CDR1 DFQATT, CDR2 SNEGSKA (reference sequence). The ends were cut back, 5 bases at V and 3 bases at J, with 11 bases in the middle. The CDR3 contains 13 residues.

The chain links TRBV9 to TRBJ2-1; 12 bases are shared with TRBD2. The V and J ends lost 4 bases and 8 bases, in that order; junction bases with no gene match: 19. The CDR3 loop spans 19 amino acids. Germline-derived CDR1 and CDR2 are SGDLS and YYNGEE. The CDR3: CASSQTSGSGFSIDDEQFF. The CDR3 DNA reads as TGTGCCAGCAGCCAGACTAGCGGGAGCGGATTCTCCATCGATGATGAGCAGTTCTTC.

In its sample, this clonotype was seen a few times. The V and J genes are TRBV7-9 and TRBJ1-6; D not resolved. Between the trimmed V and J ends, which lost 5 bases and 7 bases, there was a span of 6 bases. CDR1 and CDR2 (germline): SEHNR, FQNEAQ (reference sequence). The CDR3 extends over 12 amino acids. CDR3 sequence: CASSPRNSPLHF. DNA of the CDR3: TGTGCCAGCAGCCCGAGGAATTCACCCCTCCACTTT. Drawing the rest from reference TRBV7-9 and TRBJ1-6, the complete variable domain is DTGVSQNPRHKITKRGQNVTFRCDPISEHNRLYWYRQTLGQGPEFLTYFQNEAQLEKSRLLSDRFSAERPKGSFSTLEIQRTEQGDSAMYLCASSPRNSPLHFGNGTRLTVT.

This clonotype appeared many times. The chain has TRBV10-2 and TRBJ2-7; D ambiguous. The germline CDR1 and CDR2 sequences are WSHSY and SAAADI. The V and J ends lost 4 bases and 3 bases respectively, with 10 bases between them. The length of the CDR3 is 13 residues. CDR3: CASSGIPRYEQYF. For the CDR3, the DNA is TGCGCCAGCAGTGGTATCCCCCGCTACGAGCAGTACTTC.

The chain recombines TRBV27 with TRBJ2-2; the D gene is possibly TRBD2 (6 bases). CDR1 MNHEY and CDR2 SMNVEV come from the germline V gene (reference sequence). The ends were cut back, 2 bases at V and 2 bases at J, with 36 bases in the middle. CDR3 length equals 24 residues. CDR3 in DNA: TGTGCCAGCAGTTTAAACGGACTGGGGAATGGAGGGCTGGGGAGTAGAGCAAACACCGGGGAGCTGTTTTTT. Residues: CASSLNGLGNGGLGSRANTGELFF.

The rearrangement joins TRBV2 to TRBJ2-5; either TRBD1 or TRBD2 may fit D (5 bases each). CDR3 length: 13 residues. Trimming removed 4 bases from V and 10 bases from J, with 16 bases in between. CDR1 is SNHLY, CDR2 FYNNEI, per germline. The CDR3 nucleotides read TGTGCCAGCAGTGGGGGCCCCCTGGGGGACCAGTACTTC. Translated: CASSGGPLGDQYF. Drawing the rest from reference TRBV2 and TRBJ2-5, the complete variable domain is EPEVTQTPSHQVTQMGQEVILRCVPISNHLYFYWYRQILGQKVEFLVSFYNNEISEKSEIFDDQFSVERPDGSNFTLKIRSTKLEDSAMYFCASSGGPLGDQYFGPGTRLLVL.

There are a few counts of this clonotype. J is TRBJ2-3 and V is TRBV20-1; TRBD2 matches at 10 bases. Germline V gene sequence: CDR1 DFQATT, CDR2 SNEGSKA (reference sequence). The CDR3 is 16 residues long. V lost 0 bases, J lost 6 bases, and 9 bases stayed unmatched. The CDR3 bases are TGCAGTGCTAGAGATTGGCTAGCGGGAGTGGGCGATACGCAGTATTTT. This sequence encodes CSARDWLAGVGDTQYF.